One T cell receptor (beta chain) is described in this entry. Its antigen is not yet known. No base quality values were provided; no much bigger clone lies one nucleotide off. The data are from a study of response to subunit inactivated influenza vaccine listed by TCRdb under 2018. In terms of the full investigation: Deep quantitative profiling of the T cell receptor repertoire was used in the study to follow responses to a trivalent subunit inactivated influenza vaccine. What the authors observed across the whole study: The authors proposed that each seasonal influenza vaccination may bring in only a limited number of new T cells.

The library was built by means of RT-PCR. The sample was run on an Illumina HiSeq 2500. TCRdb took the public reads, trimmed them with fastp at Q25, ran MiXCR for clone calling and kept in-frame beta chains. Each CDR3 protein appears once, grouped with its most common genes and DNA. The sample table holds around 710,000 distinct CDR3 sequences, of which around 13% were seen once. The top ten clones comprise 6% to 8% of the sample. The TCR comes from a man in his fifties or sixties who received an inactivated influenza vaccine. Donor details come from another sample of the same person, matched by shared clones. The sequencing used PBMCs from blood, collected 14 to 15 days before vaccination.

The CDR3 here reads CASSPSLRAQETQYF. The nucleotides read TGTGCCAGCTCACCAAGCTTACGGGCGCAAGAGACCCAGTACTTC. The chain is assembled from TRBV18 and TRBJ2-5; no confident D gene assignment can be made. The CDR3 runs 15 amino acids, cysteine and phenylalanine included. The entry retains the CDR3 DNA only, 45 bases that are in frame from base 1. V and J lose 2 bases and 2 bases, and a span of 12 bases separates them. Per the germline V gene, KGHSH is the CDR1 and LQKENI is the CDR2.